This T cell receptor beta chain comes out of a study of neoadjuvant anti-PD-1 for oral cavity cancer. Overall study context: Around day 43, patients without progression received a fourth nivolumab dose before surgery. Study outcomes and limitations: Only a few patients per response group were TCR-analyzed; validation needed.

Concerning this clone itself: Its matching antigen is unknown.

Profiled with immunoSEQ multiplex PCR; TCRdb holds only in-frame clones, not every one. The sample contains about 24,000 clones, 26% of which appear only once. Losses at the gene ends were 3 bases for V and 7 bases for J; bases not matched to a gene: 3. This CDR3 comprises 14 residues. The germline gives CDR1 MRHNA, CDR2 SNTAGT. As for time point: after neoadjuvant nivolumab, at surgical resection. Stage II-IVA oral cavity squamous cell carcinoma was new and untreated by systemic or radiation therapy. The chain has TRBV6-4 and TRBJ1-6; 7 positions match TRBD1. Source: tumor tissue, taken after nivolumab (anti-PD-1) treatment. This sequence was found in a person between 40 and 80 years old with oral cavity squamous cell carcinoma. The CDR3 DNA follows: TGTGCCAGCAGTGAATTCAGGGGGAATTCACCCCTCCACTTT. It encodes CASSEFRGNSPLHF.